This TCR beta chain originates from a study of T cell clones after liver transplantation. In the study overall: Standard immunosuppression, with no induction, continued until 12-24 months after transplant.

As to this clone: The antigen is undetermined.

This table comes from immunoSEQ multiplex PCR, and its TCRdb copy is limited to in-frame clones, with some not included. The table shows tens of thousands of clones, with roughly 70% occurring only once. Study-level findings and limits: A significant post-transplant drop in circulating graft-donor-reactive CD4 TCRbeta sequences occurred in most of the 8 subjects. Compared with third party-reactive sequences, donor-reactive ones declined more, independent of withdrawal success.

V was trimmed by 5 bases and J by 1 base, leaving 9 bases between them. The germline CDR1 and CDR2 sequences are KGHSH and LQKENI. This CDR3 is built from 14 residues. Source: CD4+ T cells from blood, taken at the 22-month timepoint. The chain uses TRBV18 and TRBJ1-5, with D hard to call. This TCR came from a human patient who received a liver transplant. Some T cells may be transferred from the graft donor. CDR3 in amino acids: CASSSDQSNQPQHF. The CDR3 DNA is TGTGCCAGCTCATCGGACCAAAGCAATCAGCCCCAGCATTTT.